This T cell receptor (beta chain) was profiled in a study of cytomegalovirus exposure and HLA in healthy donors. The overall study: There were some 81 million unique TCRs (from HLA-typed donors) in an early data release.

A multiplex PCR was run with 60 Vbeta primers and 13 Jbeta primers. Under the authors' procedure: It was a later analysis that counted tens of millions of unique TCR beta chains, of which about 10 million were shared. TCRdb's copy holds only in-frame clones and misses some; the assay was immunoSEQ multiplex PCR. V and J calls and clone size follow that table, whereas D and trimming were derived from the DNA. The sample has approximately 85,000 clones; less than 65% are singletons. The CDR3 totals 15 residues. CDR1 is GTSNPN, CDR2 SVGIG, per germline (reference sequence). J was trimmed by 4 bases and V by 0 bases; bases with no gene match: 4. Study-level findings and limits: It was reported that the classifier diagnosed cytomegalovirus status with high specificity and sensitivity in both the original and validation cohorts. According to the study, roughly 180 TCR beta chains were cytomegalovirus-associated.

As regards this clone: Its antigen is unknown.

This TCR was recovered from a woman aged 30 to 39 in good health and CMV-seropositive. Input material: PBMCs. V gene TRBV30 combines with J gene TRBJ2-3; 10 nucleotides match TRBD2. The CDR3, as DNA: TGTGCCTGGAGTGTGGGAAGCGGGGGGGCAGATACGCAGTATTTT. Translation gives CAWSVGSGGADTQYF.